The clone carrying this T cell receptor (beta chain) was observed at least ten times. What it binds is not known. The data stem from a study of early T cells in non-severe SARS-CoV-2 infection. Study-level findings and limits: Comparison of clonotypes with VDJdb favored anti-spike CD8 responses while missing private and CD4 specificities.

Unmatched junction bases numbered 17, after V lost 0 bases and J lost 3 bases. Looked up from germline, CDR1 is SGHKS and CDR2 is YYEKEE (reference sequence). The CDR3 has 19 amino acids. TCRdb re-called the 5' RACE reads with MiXCR, one entry per CDR3 protein. The table lists about 80,000 distinct CDR3 sequences, around 8.7% of them singletons. This clonotype was sampled from an adult who was a healthcare worker with PCR-confirmed SARS-CoV-2 infection or an uninfected control (not recorded which). The chain recombines TRBV5-5 with TRBJ2-7, with 8 bases fitting TRBD2. Input material: whole blood. The CDR3 nucleotides are TGTGCCAGCAGCTTGGAGCTTTCGGGAGGGTACGCAGATCTCTACGAGCAGTACTTC. Amino acids: CASSLELSGGYADLYEQYF. Full variable domain (outside the CDR3, taken from reference TRBV5-5 and TRBJ2-7): DAGVTQSPTHLIKTRGQQVTLRCSPISGHKSVSWYQQVLGQGPQFIFQYYEKEERGRGNFPDRFSARQFPNYSSELNVNALLLGDSALYLCASSLELSGGYADLYEQYFGPGTRLTVT.